The T cell receptor (beta chain) described here comes from a study of patients and donors after allogeneic stem cell transplantation. V shed 3 bases and J 2 bases; nucleotides not matched to a gene: 5. The CDR3 length is 16 residues. MiXCR was run by TCRdb on the RT-PCR reads, yielding one entry per CDR3 protein. Of 900,000 to 1,000,000 distinct CDR3 sequences detected, more than 15% appear once; the ten largest clones hold 6%. The chain links TRBV12-3 or TRBV12-4 to TRBJ2-1, with 9 bases aligning to TRBD1. This sequence originates from a human donor who was either an allogeneic HSCT recipient or a stem cell or donor lymphocyte infusion donor (not recorded which). It is not recorded whose cells these are; they may come from a transplant donor. Sequencing was performed on blood, either unsorted or a sorted T cell fraction (not recorded which). The CDR3 sequence: CASSFETGGPYNEQFF. The CDR3 DNA follows: TGTGCCAGCAGTTTTGAGACAGGGGGGCCCTACAATGAGCAGTTCTTC.